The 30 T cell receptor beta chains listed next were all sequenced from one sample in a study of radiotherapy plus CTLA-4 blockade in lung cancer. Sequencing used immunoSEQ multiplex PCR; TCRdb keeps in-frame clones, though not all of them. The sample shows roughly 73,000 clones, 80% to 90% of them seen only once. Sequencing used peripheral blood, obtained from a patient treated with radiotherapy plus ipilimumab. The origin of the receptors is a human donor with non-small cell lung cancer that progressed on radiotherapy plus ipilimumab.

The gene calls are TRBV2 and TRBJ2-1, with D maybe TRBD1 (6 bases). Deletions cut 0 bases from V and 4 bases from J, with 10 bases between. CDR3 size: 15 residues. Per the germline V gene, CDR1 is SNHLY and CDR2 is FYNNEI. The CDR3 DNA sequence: TGTGCCAGCAGTGAAGCTACAGGGTTTTACAATGAGCAGTTCTTC. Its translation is CASSEATGFYNEQFF.

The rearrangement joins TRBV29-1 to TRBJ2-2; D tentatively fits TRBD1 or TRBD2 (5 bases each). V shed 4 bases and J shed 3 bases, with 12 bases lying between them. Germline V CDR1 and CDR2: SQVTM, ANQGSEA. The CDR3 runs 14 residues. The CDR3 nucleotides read TGCAGCGTTGGGGGGATTGTGGACACCGGGGAGCTGTTTTTT. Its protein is CSVGGIVDTGELFF.

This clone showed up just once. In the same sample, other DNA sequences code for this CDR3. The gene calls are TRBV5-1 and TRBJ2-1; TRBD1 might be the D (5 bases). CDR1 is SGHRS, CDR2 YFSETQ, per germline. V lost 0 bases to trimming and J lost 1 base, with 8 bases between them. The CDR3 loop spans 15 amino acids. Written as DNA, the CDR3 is TGCGCCAGCAGCTTGGAGGGGTCTTCCTACAATGAGCAGTTCTTC. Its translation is CASSLEGSSYNEQFF.

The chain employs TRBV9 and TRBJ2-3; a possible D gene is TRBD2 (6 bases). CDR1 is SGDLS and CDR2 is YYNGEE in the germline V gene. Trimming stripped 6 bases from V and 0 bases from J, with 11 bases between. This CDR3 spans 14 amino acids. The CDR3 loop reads CASNKGTSTDTQYF. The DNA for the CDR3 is TGTGCCAGCAACAAGGGGACTAGCACAGATACGCAGTATTTT.

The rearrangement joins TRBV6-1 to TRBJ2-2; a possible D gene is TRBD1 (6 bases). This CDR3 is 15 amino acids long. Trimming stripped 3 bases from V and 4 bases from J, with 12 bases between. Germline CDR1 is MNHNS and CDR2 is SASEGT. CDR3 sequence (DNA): TGTGCCAGCAGTGACCGGGACACATTCACCGGGGAGCTGTTTTTT. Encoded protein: CASSDRDTFTGELFF.

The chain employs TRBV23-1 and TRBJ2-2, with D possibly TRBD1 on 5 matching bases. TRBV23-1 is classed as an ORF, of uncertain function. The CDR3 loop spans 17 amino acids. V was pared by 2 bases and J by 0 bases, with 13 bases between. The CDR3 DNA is TGCGCCAGCAGTCAACCCAGGGCTGAACCGAACACCGGGGAGCTGTTTTTT. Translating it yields CASSQPRAEPNTGELFF.

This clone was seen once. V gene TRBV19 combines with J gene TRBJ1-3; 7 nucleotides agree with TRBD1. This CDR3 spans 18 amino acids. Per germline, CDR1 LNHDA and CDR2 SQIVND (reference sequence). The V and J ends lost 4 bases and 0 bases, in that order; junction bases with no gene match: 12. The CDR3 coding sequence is TGTGCCAGTAGTAGGGGACAGCGCTTTGGATTCTCTGGAAACACCATATATTTT. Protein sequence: CASSRGQRFGFSGNTIYF.

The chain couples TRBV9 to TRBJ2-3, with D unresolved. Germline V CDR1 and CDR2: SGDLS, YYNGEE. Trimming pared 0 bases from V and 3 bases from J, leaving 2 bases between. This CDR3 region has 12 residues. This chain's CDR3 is CASSVATDTQYF. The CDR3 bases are TGTGCCAGCAGCGTAGCTACAGATACGCAGTATTTT.

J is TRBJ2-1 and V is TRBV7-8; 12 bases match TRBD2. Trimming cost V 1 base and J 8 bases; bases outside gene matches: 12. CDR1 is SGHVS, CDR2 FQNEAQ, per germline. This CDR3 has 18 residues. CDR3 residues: CASSLVVGLAGGVYEQFF. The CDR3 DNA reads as TGTGCCAGCAGCTTAGTGGTCGGGCTAGCGGGAGGGGTCTATGAGCAGTTCTTC.

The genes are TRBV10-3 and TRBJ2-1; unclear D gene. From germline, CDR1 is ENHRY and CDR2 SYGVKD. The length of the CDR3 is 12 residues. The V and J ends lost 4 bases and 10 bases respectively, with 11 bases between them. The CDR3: CAISGPLPEQFF. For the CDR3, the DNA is TGTGCCATCAGTGGCCCCCTCCCCGAGCAGTTCTTC.

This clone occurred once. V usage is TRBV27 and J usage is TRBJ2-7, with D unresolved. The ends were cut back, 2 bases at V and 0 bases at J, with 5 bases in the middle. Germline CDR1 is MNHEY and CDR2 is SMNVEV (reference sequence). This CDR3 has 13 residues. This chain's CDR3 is CASSLMNSYEQYF. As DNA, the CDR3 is TGTGCCAGCAGTTTAATGAACTCCTACGAGCAGTACTTC.

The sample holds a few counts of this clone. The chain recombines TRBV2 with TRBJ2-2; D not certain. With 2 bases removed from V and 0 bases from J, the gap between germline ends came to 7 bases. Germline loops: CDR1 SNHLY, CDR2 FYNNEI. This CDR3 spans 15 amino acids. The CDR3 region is CASSETRANTGELFF. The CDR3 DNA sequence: TGTGCCAGCAGTGAAACGCGAGCGAACACCGGGGAGCTGTTTTTT.

The CDR3 sequence: CASSHGLAGTYEQYF. The CDR3 DNA reads TGCGCCAGCAGCCACGGACTAGCGGGAACCTACGAGCAGTACTTC. V gene TRBV4-1 combines with J gene TRBJ2-7; TRBD2 agrees at 12 bases. The CDR3 has 15 amino acids. The germline gives CDR1 MGHRA, CDR2 YSYEKL. The J segment lost 2 bases and the V segment lost 3 bases, leaving 2 bases of the junction unmatched.

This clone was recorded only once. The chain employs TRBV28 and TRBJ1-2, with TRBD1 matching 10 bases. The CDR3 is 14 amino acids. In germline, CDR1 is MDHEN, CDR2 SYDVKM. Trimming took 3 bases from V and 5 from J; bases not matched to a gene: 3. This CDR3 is CASSLPGQGYGYTF. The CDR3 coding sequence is TGTGCCAGCAGTTTGCCGGGACAGGGGTATGGCTACACCTTC.

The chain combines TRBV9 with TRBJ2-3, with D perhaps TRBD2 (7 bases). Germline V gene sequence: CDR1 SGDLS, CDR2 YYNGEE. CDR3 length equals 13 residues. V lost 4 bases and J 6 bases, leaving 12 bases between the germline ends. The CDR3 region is CASSPRGGDTQYF. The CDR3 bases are TGTGCCAGCAGCCCAAGGGGGGGGGATACGCAGTATTTT.

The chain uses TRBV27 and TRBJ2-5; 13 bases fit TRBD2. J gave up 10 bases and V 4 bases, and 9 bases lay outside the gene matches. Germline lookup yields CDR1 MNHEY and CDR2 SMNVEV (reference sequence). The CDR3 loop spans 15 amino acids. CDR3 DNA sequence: TGTGCCAGCAGTTCCGGGACTAGCGGGACACGGGGCCAGTACTTC. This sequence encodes CASSSGTSGTRGQYF.

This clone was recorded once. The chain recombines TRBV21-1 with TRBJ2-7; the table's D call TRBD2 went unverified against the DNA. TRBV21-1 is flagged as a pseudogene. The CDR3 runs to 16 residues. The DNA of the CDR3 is TGTGCCAGCAGCAAACAAGAAAGACTAGATTGGGCCGAGCAGTACGTC. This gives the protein CASSKQERLDWAEQYV.

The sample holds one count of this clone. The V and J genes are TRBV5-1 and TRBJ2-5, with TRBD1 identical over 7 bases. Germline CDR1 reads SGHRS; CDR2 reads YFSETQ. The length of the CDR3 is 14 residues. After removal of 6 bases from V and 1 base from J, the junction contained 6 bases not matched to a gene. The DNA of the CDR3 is TGCGCCAGCAATGGGGGACAGTTCCAAGAGACCCAGTACTTC. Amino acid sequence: CASNGGQFQETQYF.

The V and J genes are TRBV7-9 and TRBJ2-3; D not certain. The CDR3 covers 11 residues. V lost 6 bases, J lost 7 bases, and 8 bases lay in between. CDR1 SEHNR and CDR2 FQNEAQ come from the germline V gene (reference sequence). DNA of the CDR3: TGTGCCAGCAGACTTGGGAATACGCAGTATTTT. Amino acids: CASRLGNTQYF.

CDR3 sequence: CASSLLAGGVNEQFF. CDR3 coding DNA: TGTGCCAGCAGCTTACTAGCGGGAGGGGTTAATGAGCAGTTCTTC. V gene TRBV11-2 combines with J gene TRBJ2-1; 12 positions agree with TRBD2. V lost 2 bases and J lost 7; bases outside the gene matches: 3. Germline assignment: CDR1 SGHAT and CDR2 FQNNGV. The CDR3 extends over 15 amino acids.

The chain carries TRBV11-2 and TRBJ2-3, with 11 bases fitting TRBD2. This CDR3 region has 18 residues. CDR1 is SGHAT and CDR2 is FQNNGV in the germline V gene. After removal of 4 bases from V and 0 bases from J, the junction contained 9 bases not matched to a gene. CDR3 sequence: CASSSSGRPGFSTDTQYF. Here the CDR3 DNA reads TGTGCCAGCAGCTCTAGCGGGAGGCCCGGTTTTAGCACAGATACGCAGTATTTT. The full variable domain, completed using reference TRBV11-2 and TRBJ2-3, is EAGVAQSPRYKIIEKRQSVAFWCNPISGHATLYWYQQILGQGPKLLIQFQNNGVVDDSQLPKDRFSAERLKGVDSTLKIQPAKLEDSAVYLCASSSSGRPGFSTDTQYFGPGTRLTVL.

CDR3 bases: TGTGCTAGCAGCTTATTAATCGCGGCTAGCGGGAGTATCGACGAGCAGTACGTC. Amino acid sequence: CASSLLIAASGSIDEQYV. V gene TRBV7-7 combines with J gene TRBJ2-7; 10 bases are a match to TRBD2. Per the germline V gene, CDR1 is SSHAT and CDR2 is FNYEAQ (reference sequence). This CDR3 region has 18 residues.

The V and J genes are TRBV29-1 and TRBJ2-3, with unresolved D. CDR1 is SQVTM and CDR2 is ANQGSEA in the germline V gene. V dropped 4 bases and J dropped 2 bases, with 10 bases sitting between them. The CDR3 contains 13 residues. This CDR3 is CSVGSRLTDTQYF. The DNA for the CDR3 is TGCAGCGTTGGGTCCAGGCTCACAGATACGCAGTATTTT.

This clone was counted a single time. The CDR3 here is CASSESRRGNIQYF. DNA for the CDR3: TGTGCCAGCAGTGAATCTCGGAGAGGAAACATTCAGTACTTC. The genes are TRBV25-1 and TRBJ2-4, with D uncertain. Germline CDR1 MGHDK, CDR2 SYGVNS. V lost 1 base, J lost 6 bases, and 10 bases lay in between. The CDR3 runs to 14 residues.

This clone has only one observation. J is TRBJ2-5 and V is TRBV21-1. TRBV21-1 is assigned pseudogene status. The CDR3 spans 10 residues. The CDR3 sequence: CASSPQTQYF. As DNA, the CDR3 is TGTGCCAGCAGCCCCCAGACCCAGTACTTC.

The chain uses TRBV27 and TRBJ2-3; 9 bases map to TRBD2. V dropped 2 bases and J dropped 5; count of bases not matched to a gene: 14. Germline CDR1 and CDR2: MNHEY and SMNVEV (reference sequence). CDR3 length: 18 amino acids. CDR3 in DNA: TGTGCCAGCAGTTTAGGGGGCAGCGGGAGGTGGGTGGTAGATACGCAGTATTTT. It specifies CASSLGGSGRWVVDTQYF.

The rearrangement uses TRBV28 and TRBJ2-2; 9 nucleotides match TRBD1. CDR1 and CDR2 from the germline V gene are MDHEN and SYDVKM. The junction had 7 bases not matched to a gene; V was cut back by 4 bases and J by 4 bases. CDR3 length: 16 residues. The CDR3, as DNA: TGTGCCAGCAGTTCAGATCACAGGGGGCTCACCGGGGAGCTGTTTTTT. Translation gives CASSSDHRGLTGELFF.

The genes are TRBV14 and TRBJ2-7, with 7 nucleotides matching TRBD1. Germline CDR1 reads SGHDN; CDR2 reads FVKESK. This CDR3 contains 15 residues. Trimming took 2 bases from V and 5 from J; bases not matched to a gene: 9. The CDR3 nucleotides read TGTGCCAGCAGCCAACTGTCGACAGGGCAGGACGAGCAGTACTTC. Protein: CASSQLSTGQDEQYF.

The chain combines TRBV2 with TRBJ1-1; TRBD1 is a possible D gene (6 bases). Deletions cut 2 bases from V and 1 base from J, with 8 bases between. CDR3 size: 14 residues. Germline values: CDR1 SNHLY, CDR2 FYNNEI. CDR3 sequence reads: CASSEIGGNTEAFF. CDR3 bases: TGTGCCAGCAGTGAAATAGGGGGGAACACTGAAGCTTTCTTT.

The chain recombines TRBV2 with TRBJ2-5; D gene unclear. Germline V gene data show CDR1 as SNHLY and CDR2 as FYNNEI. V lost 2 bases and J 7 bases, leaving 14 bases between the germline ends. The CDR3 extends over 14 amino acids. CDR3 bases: TGTGCCAGCAGTGAACCAAGGTCGGGTGCGACCCAGTACTTC. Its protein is CASSEPRSGATQYF.